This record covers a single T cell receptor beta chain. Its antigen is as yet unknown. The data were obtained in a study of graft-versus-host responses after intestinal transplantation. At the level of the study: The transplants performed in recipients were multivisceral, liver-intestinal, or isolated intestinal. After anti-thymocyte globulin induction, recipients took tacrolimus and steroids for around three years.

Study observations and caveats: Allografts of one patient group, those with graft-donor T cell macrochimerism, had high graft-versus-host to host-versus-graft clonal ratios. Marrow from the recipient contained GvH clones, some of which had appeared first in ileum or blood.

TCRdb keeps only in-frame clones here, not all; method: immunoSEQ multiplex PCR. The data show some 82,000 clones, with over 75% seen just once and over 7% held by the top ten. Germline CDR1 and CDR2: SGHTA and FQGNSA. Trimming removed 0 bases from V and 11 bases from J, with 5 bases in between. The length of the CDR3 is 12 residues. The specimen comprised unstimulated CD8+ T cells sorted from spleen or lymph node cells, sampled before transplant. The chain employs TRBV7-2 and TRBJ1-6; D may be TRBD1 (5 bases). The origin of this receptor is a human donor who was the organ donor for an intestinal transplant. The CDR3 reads CASSLAGAPLHF. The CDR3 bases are TGTGCCAGCAGCTTAGCGGGGGCACCCCTCCACTTT.